What follows are 28 T cell receptor beta chains derived from one specimen sequenced in a study of blood T cell repertoires in COVID-19. Clones were sequenced by immunoSEQ multiplex PCR, and TCRdb holds only the in-frame ones, with some missing. The sample lists about 170,000 clones, approximately 88% occurring once. The sample was peripheral blood. All receptors derive from a woman aged 45 to 65 with acute or convalescent COVID-19.

V and J are TRBV3-1 (or the pseudogene TRBV3-2) and TRBJ2-2; D possibly corresponds to TRBD2 (6 bases). Germline V gives CDR1 LGHDT, CDR2 YNNKEL (reference sequence). This CDR3 has 16 residues. V was shortened by 6 bases and J by 6 bases, with 20 bases between the two germline ends. CDR3 in amino acids: CASRTHFRGLAGELFF. The CDR3 bases are TGTGCCAGCAGGACACATTTTCGGGGGTTAGCCGGGGAGCTGTTTTTT.

Here the CDR3 DNA reads TGTGCCAGCAGCCCAGGACTAGCGGGGGGTAGCACAGATACGCAGTATTTT. Its translation is CASSPGLAGGSTDTQYF. The rearrangement links TRBV7-3 to TRBJ2-3; TRBD2 aligns across 14 bases. V was clipped by 5 bases and J by 0 bases; unmatched bases: 4. There are 17 residues in the CDR3. Germline V gene sequence: CDR1 SGHTA, CDR2 FQGTGA.

The CDR3 loop is CASSDHPSGFSTDTQYF. The CDR3 region has the DNA TGTGCCAGCAGTGATCACCCTAGCGGGTTCAGCACAGATACGCAGTATTTT. The gene calls are TRBV6-1 and TRBJ2-3; 8 nucleotides line up with TRBD2. The CDR3 is made up of 17 amino acids. V lost 3 bases to trimming and J lost 0 bases; unmatched junction nucleotides: 8. Germline CDR1 reads MNHNS; CDR2 reads SASEGT.

The rearrangement joins TRBV6-5 to TRBJ1-4; D uncertain. Trimming cost V 8 bases and J 0 bases, with 13 bases left between them. The length of the CDR3 is 15 residues. Germline V lookup: CDR1 MNHEY, CDR2 SVGAGI. Written as DNA, the CDR3 is TGTGCCAGCGGTTGGCCGTATGCAACTAATGAAAAACTGTTTTTT. Protein sequence: CASGWPYATNEKLFF.

There are a few counts of this clone. This sequence joins TRBV5-4 and TRBJ2-1; TRBD2 is a possible D gene (6 bases). CDR1 is SGHNT and CDR2 is YYREEE in the germline V gene (reference sequence). V was cut by 0 bases and J by 7 bases, with 11 bases left in between. The CDR3 contains 14 residues. The CDR3 reads CASSLDARGNEQFF. The DNA for the CDR3 is TGTGCCAGCAGCTTGGATGCCCGGGGGAATGAGCAGTTCTTC.

The gene calls are TRBV27 and TRBJ1-2; 10 bases agree with TRBD1. Germline V lookup: CDR1 MNHEY, CDR2 SMNVEV (reference sequence). The V and J ends lost 5 bases and 8 bases, in that order; junction bases with no gene match: 11. The CDR3 sequence is 15 residues long. Here the CDR3 reads CASSPRGTGVGGYTF. The CDR3 coding sequence is TGTGCCAGCAGTCCGCGGGGGACAGGGGTAGGCGGCTACACCTTC.

The chain combines TRBV24-1 with TRBJ2-3, with D possibly being TRBD2 (6 bases). CDR1 is KGHDR, CDR2 SFDVKD, per germline. V shed 0 bases and J shed 0 bases, with 9 bases lying between them. The CDR3 length is 16 residues. CDR3 coding DNA: TGTGCCACCAGTGATTTGGGCGGGGATAGCACAGATACGCAGTATTTT. Its protein is CATSDLGGDSTDTQYF.

The chain uses TRBV5-1 and TRBJ2-1; D may be TRBD1 (6 bases). This CDR3 has 12 amino acids. The V end lost 5 bases, the J end lost 10 bases, and 13 bases lay between the germline ends. Germline V lookup: CDR1 SGHRS, CDR2 YFSETQ. The CDR3 DNA follows: TGCGCCAGCAGTTACACCGGGACAGAGCAGTTCTTC. This encodes CASSYTGTEQFF.

The rearrangement uses TRBV19 and TRBJ2-3; D perhaps matches TRBD2 (6 bases). The CDR3 loop spans 14 amino acids. CDR1 is LNHDA and CDR2 is SQIVND in the germline V gene (reference sequence). V was cut by 6 bases and J by 2 bases, with 12 bases left in between. The CDR3 sequence is CASRPAGNTDTQYF. CDR3 nucleotides: TGTGCCAGTAGACCCGCGGGGAACACAGATACGCAGTATTTT.

The V and J genes are TRBV5-1 and TRBJ1-3; 7 nucleotides line up with TRBD1. V shed 5 bases, J shed 3 bases, and the junction held 8 bases outside the gene matches. CDR1 is SGHRS and CDR2 is YFSETQ in the germline V gene. The CDR3 has 15 residues. The CDR3 nucleotides read TGCGCCAGCAGAATCGGGACAGACATTGGAAACACCATATATTTT. It encodes CASRIGTDIGNTIYF.

The V gene is TRBV11-2, the J gene TRBJ2-1, with D possibly matching TRBD2 (5 bases). Trimming cost V 1 base and J 4 bases, with 11 bases left between them. Germline V CDR1 and CDR2: SGHAT, FQNNGV. The CDR3 loop spans 15 amino acids. For the CDR3, the DNA is TGTGCCAGCAGCTTAGGTGGGGAGCTATACAATGAGCAGTTCTTC. Translating it yields CASSLGGELYNEQFF.

This clone came up many times. The chain uses TRBV6-5 and TRBJ2-1, with D possibly being TRBD2 (6 bases). CDR1 MNHEY and CDR2 SVGAGI come from the germline V gene. V was clipped by 2 bases and J by 11 bases, with 13 bases between them. This CDR3 contains 13 residues. CDR3 in amino acids: CASSYARLAKQFF. The DNA of the CDR3 is TGTGCCAGCAGTTACGCCCGTCTAGCGAAGCAGTTCTTC.

This clone has more than one count but fewer than ten. This sequence joins TRBV5-4 and TRBJ1-3, with D uncertain. V lost 0 bases to trimming and J lost 4 bases, with 5 bases between them. The CDR3 spans 13 residues. The V gene's germline CDR1 is SGHNT and CDR2 YYREEE (reference sequence). In DNA form, the CDR3 reads TGTGCCAGCAGCTTGGAGCAAGGAAACACCATATATTTT. Translated: CASSLEQGNTIYF.

V gene TRBV5-6 combines with J gene TRBJ1-1; unclear D gene. Per the germline V gene, CDR1 is SGHDT and CDR2 is YYEEEE. The CDR3 length is 12 residues. V lost 4 bases and J 8 bases, leaving 12 bases between the germline ends. CDR3 residues: CASSRLSLEAFF. The CDR3 DNA follows: TGTGCCAGCAGCCGCCTGAGTCTAGAAGCTTTCTTT.

The chain joins TRBV5-1 to TRBJ2-2, with 8 bases fitting TRBD1. This CDR3 spans 17 amino acids. Germline CDR1 reads SGHRS; CDR2 reads YFSETQ. Germline trimming cut 4 bases from V and 3 bases from J; bases unmatched to any gene: 11. The CDR3 sequence is CASSRWMTGEDTGELFF. CDR3 nucleotides: TGCGCCAGCAGCCGATGGATGACAGGGGAGGACACCGGGGAGCTGTTTTTT.

V and J are TRBV29-1 and TRBJ2-3; TRBD1 agrees at 7 bases. This CDR3 contains 15 residues. CDR1 and CDR2 (germline): SQVTM, ANQGSEA. V lost 4 bases to trimming and J lost 3 bases; unmatched junction nucleotides: 10. The chain's CDR3 is CSVVGQTGPTDTQYF. The CDR3 nucleotides read TGCAGCGTTGTTGGTCAGACAGGGCCTACAGATACGCAGTATTTT.

The chain recombines TRBV6-5 with TRBJ2-7; TRBD2 agrees at 13 bases. The CDR3 is made up of 15 amino acids. The germline V gene encodes CDR1 MNHEY and CDR2 SVGAGI. J gave up 4 bases and V 6 bases, and 6 bases lay outside the gene matches. The CDR3 coding sequence is TGTGCCAGCAGCTCACAGGGACTAGCGGGATACGAGCAGTACTTC. This gives the protein CASSSQGLAGYEQYF.

The rearrangement joins TRBV5-8 to TRBJ1-5, with D unresolved. Trimming stripped 2 bases from V and 6 bases from J, with 12 bases between. CDR3 length equals 14 residues. The V gene's germline CDR1 is SGHTS and CDR2 YDEGEE. The CDR3 nucleotides read TGTGCCAGCAGCTTTGCTCGGGGTTTTCAGCCCCAGCATTTT. It translates to CASSFARGFQPQHF.

The genes are TRBV18 and TRBJ1-6; 10 nucleotides match TRBD1. V lost 0 bases, J lost 8 bases, and 4 bases stayed unmatched. Germline V lookup: CDR1 KGHSH, CDR2 LQKENI. The CDR3 loop spans 16 amino acids. CDR3 nucleotides: TGTGCCAGCTCACCACCCCTAGGACAGGGGGATTCACCCCTCCACTTT. It specifies CASSPPLGQGDSPLHF. The full variable domain, with the rest looked up from reference TRBV18 and TRBJ1-6, is NAGVMQNPRHLVRRRGQEARLRCSPMKGHSHVYWYRQLPEEGLKFMVYLQKENIIDESGMPKERFSAEFPKEGPSILRIQQVVRGDSAAYFCASSPPLGQGDSPLHFGNGTRLTVT.

The CDR3 DNA is TGTGCCAGCAGCCAAAGCCGGACAGTTCAAGAGACCCAGTACTTC. Residues: CASSQSRTVQETQYF. The chain employs TRBV11-2 and TRBJ2-5, with D maybe TRBD1 (6 bases). This CDR3 has 15 residues. CDR1 and CDR2 from the germline V gene are SGHAT and FQNNGV. V was cut by 5 bases and J by 2 bases, with 15 bases left in between. The whole variable domain, remainder taken from reference TRBV11-2 and TRBJ2-5, is EAGVAQSPRYKIIEKRQSVAFWCNPISGHATLYWYQQILGQGPKLLIQFQNNGVVDDSQLPKDRFSAERLKGVDSTLKIQPAKLEDSAVYLCASSQSRTVQETQYFGPGTRLLVL.

The chain couples TRBV24-1 to TRBJ2-2, with D possibly TRBD1 on 6 matching bases. Trimming took off 7 bases at V and 1 base at J, with 6 bases between the two ends. CDR1 and CDR2 from the germline V gene are KGHDR and SFDVKD. This CDR3 region has 13 residues. CDR3 residues: CATRDRNTGELFF. The CDR3 DNA sequence: TGTGCCACCAGGGACAGGAACACCGGGGAGCTGTTTTTT.

V usage is TRBV9 and J usage is TRBJ2-3, with D tentatively TRBD1 (6 bases). Trimming cost V 3 bases and J 2 bases, with 16 bases left between them. Per the germline V gene, CDR1 is SGDLS and CDR2 is YYNGEE. The CDR3 runs to 16 residues. The CDR3 loop is CASSGTGHPNTDTQYF. The DNA for the CDR3 is TGTGCCAGCAGCGGAACGGGACACCCTAACACAGATACGCAGTATTTT.

The chain recombines TRBV30 with TRBJ2-7; TRBD1 aligns across 7 bases. J lost 3 bases, V lost 6 bases, and 8 bases had no gene match. CDR3 length equals 13 residues. Germline lookup yields CDR1 GTSNPN and CDR2 SVGIG (reference sequence). The CDR3 spells CACGDSQNYEQYF. CDR3 bases: TGTGCCTGTGGGGACAGCCAGAACTACGAGCAGTACTTC.

V usage is TRBV4-3 and J usage is TRBJ1-1; D unresolved. The CDR3 has 14 residues. V gave up 10 bases and J gave up 6 bases, with 21 bases separating them. Per the germline V gene, CDR1 is LGHNA and CDR2 is YSLEER. The CDR3 is CATPVGPVRAEAFF. The CDR3 DNA sequence: TGCGCCACCCCGGTGGGTCCTGTGAGGGCTGAAGCTTTCTTT.

This chain uses TRBV19 with TRBJ1-1; weak D call: TRBD1 (5 bases). The germline V gene has CDR1 LNHDA and CDR2 SQIVND (reference sequence). The CDR3 is 13 residues long. The V and J ends lost 7 bases and 5 bases respectively, with 14 bases between them. CDR3 DNA sequence: TGTGCCAGTACCAGGGTTGGACGGACTGAAGCTTTCTTT. This gives the protein CASTRVGRTEAFF.

The chain combines TRBV5-6 with TRBJ1-1; unclear D gene. Looked up from germline, CDR1 is SGHDT and CDR2 is YYEEEE. The V end lost 4 bases, the J end lost 2 bases, and 18 bases lay between the germline ends. The CDR3 runs 16 residues. As DNA, the CDR3 is TGTGCCAGCAGCCCCCCACCTACGCGGGGAAACACTGAAGCTTTCTTT. Protein: CASSPPPTRGNTEAFF.

The CDR3 nucleotides are TGCGCCAGCAGCCCCGGCCCGGGGGGCACCTACAATGAGCAGTTCTTC. Residues: CASSPGPGGTYNEQFF. The chain employs TRBV4-3 and TRBJ2-1, with a possible D match to TRBD2 (7 bases). V gave up 4 bases and J gave up 2 bases, with 15 bases separating them. Germline CDR1 reads LGHNA; CDR2 reads YSLEER. The CDR3 runs to 16 residues.

The rearrangement joins TRBV24-1 to TRBJ2-1, with 11 bases aligning to TRBD2. The germline V gene encodes CDR1 KGHDR and CDR2 SFDVKD. The V gene end was trimmed by 8 bases and the J gene end by 4 bases; junction bases not matched to a gene: 3. The CDR3 totals 14 residues. In nucleotides, the CDR3 is TGTGCCACCACTAGCGGGGGGATATACAATGAGCAGTTCTTC. It encodes CATTSGGIYNEQFF.